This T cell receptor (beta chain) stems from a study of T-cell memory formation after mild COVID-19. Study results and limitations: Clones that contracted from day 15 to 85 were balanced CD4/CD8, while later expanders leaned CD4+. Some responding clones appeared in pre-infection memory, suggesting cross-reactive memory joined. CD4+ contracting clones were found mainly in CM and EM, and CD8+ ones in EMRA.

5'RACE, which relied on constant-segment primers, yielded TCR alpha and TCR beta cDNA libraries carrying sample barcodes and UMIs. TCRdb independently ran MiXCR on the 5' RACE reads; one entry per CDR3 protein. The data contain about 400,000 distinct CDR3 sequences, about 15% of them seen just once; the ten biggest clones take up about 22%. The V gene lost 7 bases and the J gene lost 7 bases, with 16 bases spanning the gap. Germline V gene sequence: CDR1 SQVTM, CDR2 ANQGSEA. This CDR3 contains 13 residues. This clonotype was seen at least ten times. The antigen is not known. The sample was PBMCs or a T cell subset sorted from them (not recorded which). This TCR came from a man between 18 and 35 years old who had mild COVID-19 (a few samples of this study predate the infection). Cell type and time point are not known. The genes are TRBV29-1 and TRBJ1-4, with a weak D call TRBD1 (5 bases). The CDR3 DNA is TGCAGCGCCGCGTTGGACGGGGGTGAAAAACTGTTTTTT. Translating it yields CSAALDGGEKLFF.